These 32 T cell receptor beta chains came from one sample sequenced in a study of blood T cell repertoires in COVID-19. Produced via immunoSEQ multiplex PCR; TCRdb's table is partial and in-frame only. In the table there are 350,000 to 450,000 clones, around 87% of which are singletons. The source material was peripheral blood. The source is a human donor in a cohort sampled during active COVID-19.

The J gene is TRBJ2-6, the V gene TRBV2; possibly TRBD2 for D (6 bases). The CDR3 loop spans 19 amino acids. Germline CDR1 reads SNHLY; CDR2 reads FYNNEI. V shed 0 bases and J shed 4 bases, with 19 bases lying between them. DNA for the CDR3: TGTGCCAGCAGTGAAGCGCTTCCGGGGGACCTAGCAGGGGCCAACGTCCTGACTTTC. It yields the protein CASSEALPGDLAGANVLTF.

This clone was recorded only once. The chain carries TRBV2 and TRBJ2-5, with D maybe TRBD2 (6 bases). The length of the CDR3 is 13 residues. Trimming stripped 5 bases from V and 7 bases from J, with 14 bases between. From germline, CDR1 is SNHLY and CDR2 FYNNEI. Here the CDR3 reads CASSRGTGGTQYF. The CDR3 nucleotides read TGTGCCAGCAGTCGGGGGACGGGCGGGACCCAGTACTTC.

The V gene is TRBV18, the J gene TRBJ2-3, with 7 bases lining up with TRBD2. V shed 6 bases, J shed 0 bases, and the junction held 6 bases outside the gene matches. The CDR3 is 15 residues long. Germline-derived CDR1 and CDR2 are KGHSH and LQKENI. CDR3 nucleotides: TGTGCCAGCTCCCCTCCTAGCGGAAGCACAGATACGCAGTATTTT. This sequence encodes CASSPPSGSTDTQYF. The full variable domain, with the rest looked up from reference TRBV18 and TRBJ2-3, is NAGVMQNPRHLVRRRGQEARLRCSPMKGHSHVYWYRQLPEEGLKFMVYLQKENIIDESGMPKERFSAEFPKEGPSILRIQQVVRGDSAAYFCASSPPSGSTDTQYFGPGTRLTVL.

V usage is TRBV9 and J usage is TRBJ1-2, with 7 positions matching TRBD1. The CDR3 loop spans 14 amino acids. Trimming cost V 4 bases and J 4 bases; bases outside gene matches: 7. Germline CDR1 is SGDLS and CDR2 is YYNGEE. CDR3 in amino acids: CASSPGGGGYGYTF. CDR3 coding DNA: TGTGCCAGCAGCCCAGGGGGAGGTGGCTATGGCTACACCTTC.

CDR3 DNA: TGTGCCAGCTCCCCTCGTGTAGCGGGGAATCAAGAGACCCAGTACTTC. Protein sequence: CASSPRVAGNQETQYF. J is TRBJ2-5 and V is TRBV18; TRBD2 agrees at 8 bases. The J segment lost 2 bases and the V segment lost 6 bases, leaving 11 bases of the junction unmatched. CDR1 is KGHSH, CDR2 LQKENI, per germline. CDR3 length: 16 residues.

The J gene is TRBJ2-4, the V gene TRBV10-1, with D unresolved. V lost 2 bases and J lost 4, with 18 bases in between. Germline CDR1 is WNHNN and CDR2 is SYGVQD (reference sequence). This CDR3 comprises 17 residues. This chain's CDR3 is CASSEGYPTPFKNIQYF. In DNA, the CDR3 is TGCGCCAGCAGTGAGGGATATCCGACTCCTTTTAAAAACATTCAGTACTTC.

The chain is built from TRBV5-1 and TRBJ2-3, with D unresolved. Trimming removed 5 bases from V and 4 bases from J, with 17 bases in between. The CDR3 covers 15 residues. The V gene's germline CDR1 is SGHRS and CDR2 YFSETQ. This CDR3 reads CASRFQLGSADTQYF. The CDR3 bases are TGCGCCAGCAGGTTCCAGCTGGGCTCAGCAGATACGCAGTATTTT. The full variable domain, completed using reference TRBV5-1 and TRBJ2-3, is KAGVTQTPRYLIKTRGQQVTLSCSPISGHRSVSWYQQTPGQGLQFLFEYFSETQRNKGNFPGRFSGRQFSNSRSEMNVSTLELGDSALYLCASRFQLGSADTQYFGPGTRLTVL.

The chain carries TRBV29-1 and TRBJ2-1; the D is unclear. The germline V and J ends were trimmed by 7 bases and 9 bases, with 16 bases remaining between them. Per the germline V gene, CDR1 is SQVTM and CDR2 is ANQGSEA. The CDR3 sequence is 12 residues long. CDR3 DNA sequence: TGCAGCGGAGGCGAGAGAACCGGTGAGCAGTTCTTC. The encoded protein is CSGGERTGEQFF.

The CDR3 DNA reads as TGTGCCAGCAGTGCATTCGGTGCGTCCTACAATGAGCAGTTCTTC. It translates to CASSAFGASYNEQFF. This chain links TRBV27 with TRBJ2-1; D not certain. The CDR3 is 15 amino acids. V lost 5 bases and J 1 base, leaving 12 bases between the germline ends. Looked up from germline, CDR1 is MNHEY and CDR2 is SMNVEV (reference sequence).

V usage is TRBV6-5 and J usage is TRBJ1-3; perhaps TRBD1 as D (5 bases). CDR1 and CDR2 from the germline V gene are MNHEY and SVGAGI. V lost 2 bases and J 2 bases, leaving 10 bases between the germline ends. The CDR3 runs to 15 residues. The CDR3 region has the DNA TGTGCCAGCAGTTACCAGGGAAACCCTGGAAACACCATATATTTT. This codes for CASSYQGNPGNTIYF.

The V call is TRBV6-5, the J call TRBJ1-2; 7 bases agree with TRBD1. Per germline, CDR1 MNHEY and CDR2 SVGAGI. The V segment lost 6 bases and the J segment 4 bases; nucleotides outside the gene matches: 11. CDR3 length equals 15 residues. CDR3 protein: CASRKDRELLYGYTF. The DNA of the CDR3 is TGTGCCAGCAGGAAAGACAGGGAGCTACTCTATGGCTACACCTTC.

This chain uses TRBV15 with TRBJ2-4; 9 nucleotides align to TRBD2. The CDR3 totals 19 residues. Germline CDR1 LNHNV, CDR2 YYDKDF (reference sequence). V shed 5 bases and J 0 bases; nucleotides not matched to a gene: 14. Here the CDR3 reads CATSALAGLYLIAKNIQYF. The CDR3, as DNA: TGTGCCACCAGCGCCCTAGCGGGACTTTATCTTATAGCCAAAAACATTCAGTACTTC.

This chain connects TRBV4-1 to TRBJ1-1; a possible D gene is TRBD1 (6 bases). The CDR3 sequence is 18 residues long. Germline V gives CDR1 MGHRA, CDR2 YSYEKL. Trimming removed 3 bases at V and 1 base at J, with 21 bases between. CDR3 loop: CASSHLRQVVGSNTEAFF. The CDR3 region has the DNA TGCGCCAGCAGCCACCTACGACAGGTCGTTGGGTCGAACACTGAAGCTTTCTTT.

The chain carries TRBV20-1 and TRBJ1-3, with D perhaps TRBD1 (6 bases). This CDR3 is built from 16 residues. V lost 3 bases and J 1 base, leaving 16 bases between the germline ends. Looked up from germline, CDR1 is DFQATT and CDR2 is SNEGSKA (reference sequence). The CDR3 DNA reads as TGCAGTGCTAGTTTATACAGGGATTTTTCTGGAAACACCATATATTTT. Its translation: CSASLYRDFSGNTIYF.

The chain recombines TRBV19 with TRBJ2-2, with 7 bases aligning to TRBD1. Per germline, CDR1 LNHDA and CDR2 SQIVND (reference sequence). V was pared by 6 bases and J by 2 bases, with 3 bases of the junction left unmatched. This CDR3 has 14 amino acids. This CDR3 reads CASSDRVNTGELFF. In nucleotides, the CDR3 is TGTGCCAGTAGCGACAGGGTCAACACCGGGGAGCTGTTTTTT.

V gene TRBV6-4 combines with J gene TRBJ1-1, with D maybe TRBD1 (5 bases). Germline V gene data show CDR1 as MRHNA and CDR2 as SNTAGT. The V and J ends lost 9 bases and 0 bases respectively, with 11 bases between them. This CDR3 region has 13 residues. CDR3 protein: CASKQELNTEAFF. CDR3 in DNA: TGTGCCAGTAAACAGGAGTTGAACACTGAAGCTTTCTTT.

The gene calls are TRBV7-8 and TRBJ2-1, with D possibly being TRBD1 (6 bases). V was trimmed by 5 bases and J by 8 bases, leaving 22 bases between them. The CDR3 runs to 16 residues. The V gene's germline CDR1 is SGHVS and CDR2 FQNEAQ. This chain's CDR3 is CASSPGPHTGIHEQFF. The CDR3 DNA reads TGTGCCAGCAGCCCCGGGCCCCACACAGGGATCCATGAGCAGTTCTTC. The whole variable domain, remainder taken from reference TRBV7-8 and TRBJ2-1, is GAGVSQSPRYKVAKRGQDVALRCDPISGHVSLFWYQQALGQGPEFLTYFQNEAQLDKSGLPSDRFFAERPEGSVSTLKIQRTQQEDSAVYLCASSPGPHTGIHEQFFGPGTRLTVL.

The J gene is TRBJ2-7, the V gene TRBV27; a weak D match, TRBD2 (6 bases). Germline assignment: CDR1 MNHEY and CDR2 SMNVEV (reference sequence). The V and J ends lost 2 bases and 1 base respectively, with 6 bases between them. CDR3 size: 13 residues. The DNA for the CDR3 is TGTGCCAGCAGTTTAGGGGGGTCCTACGAGCAGTACTTC. It specifies CASSLGGSYEQYF.

The chain joins TRBV11-2 to TRBJ2-7, with a weak D call TRBD1 (6 bases). Looked up from germline, CDR1 is SGHAT and CDR2 is FQNNGV. The V end lost 3 bases, the J end lost 3 bases, and 18 bases lay between the germline ends. This CDR3 spans 16 amino acids. In DNA form, the CDR3 reads TGTGCCAGCAGCTTTTCCTCTGGGACACTCAACTACGAGCAGTACTTC. Translation: CASSFSSGTLNYEQYF.

J is TRBJ1-4 and V is TRBV9; unclear D gene. In germline, CDR1 is SGDLS, CDR2 YYNGEE. This CDR3 comprises 15 residues. V was cut by 4 bases and J by 6 bases, with 16 bases left in between. The CDR3 loop is CASSLQPRPDEKLFF. The CDR3 nucleotides are TGTGCCAGCAGCCTCCAGCCGAGGCCCGATGAAAAACTGTTTTTT.

V usage is TRBV3-1 (or the pseudogene TRBV3-2) and J usage is TRBJ1-2, with 8 bases that match TRBD1. Germline lookup yields CDR1 LGHDT and CDR2 YNNKEL (reference sequence). The CDR3 totals 15 residues. Germline trimming cut 1 base from V and 8 bases from J; bases unmatched to any gene: 9. The CDR3 reads CASSQGQGLGVGYTF. The CDR3 bases are TGTGCCAGCAGCCAAGGACAGGGGTTGGGCGTCGGCTACACCTTC.

The chain combines TRBV5-1 with TRBJ2-7; a weak D match, TRBD1 (6 bases). V shed 4 bases and J shed 2 bases, with 19 bases lying between them. The CDR3 contains 16 residues. Germline V gives CDR1 SGHRS, CDR2 YFSETQ. The CDR3 nucleotides read TGCGCCAGCAGCAGTGACATGGCAGGGGACCCCTACGAGCAGTACTTC. It specifies CASSSDMAGDPYEQYF.

This chain joins TRBV7-8 and TRBJ1-4, with TRBD1 as a possible D gene (6 bases). Per germline, CDR1 SGHVS and CDR2 FQNEAQ. CDR3 length: 15 amino acids. V was pared by 3 bases and J by 5 bases, with 13 bases between. CDR3 coding DNA: TGTGCCAGCAGCTTGCCCACAGGGTCAAATGAAAAACTGTTTTTT. Its translation: CASSLPTGSNEKLFF.

The gene calls are TRBV7-2 and TRBJ1-3; D remains ambiguous. Germline CDR1 is SGHTA and CDR2 is FQGNSA. Deletions cut 1 base from V and 0 bases from J, with 10 bases between. The CDR3 consists of 16 residues. The CDR3 is CASSLGHPSSGNTIYF. CDR3 nucleotide sequence: TGTGCCAGCAGCTTAGGTCATCCTAGCTCTGGAAACACCATATATTTT.

The chain recombines TRBV20-1 with TRBJ1-5; TRBD1 matches 8 bases. The germline V gene encodes CDR1 DFQATT and CDR2 SNEGSKA (reference sequence). The CDR3 covers 14 residues. The trim removed 3 bases at V and 4 bases at J, leaving 5 bases unmatched. The CDR3 spells CSASWQGANQPQHF. CDR3 sequence (DNA): TGCAGTGCTAGTTGGCAGGGGGCTAATCAGCCCCAGCATTTT.

This clone was recorded at least ten times. The chain joins TRBV6-5 to TRBJ2-7; 8 bases match TRBD1. This CDR3 spans 14 amino acids. The trim removed 4 bases at V and 1 base at J, leaving 3 bases unmatched. Germline V gene sequence: CDR1 MNHEY, CDR2 SVGAGI. The CDR3, as DNA: TGTGCCAGCAGTTTGGGACAGGAGTCCTACGAGCAGTACTTC. This sequence encodes CASSLGQESYEQYF.

CDR3 nucleotide sequence: TGTGCCAGCAGAGCCACAGGGGATGTGGGCGAGACCCAGTACTTC. Protein: CASRATGDVGETQYF. The chain employs TRBV6-5 and TRBJ2-5, with TRBD1 matching over 7 bases. The CDR3 is 15 residues long. In germline, CDR1 is MNHEY, CDR2 SVGAGI. The V segment lost 6 bases and the J segment 5 bases; nucleotides outside the gene matches: 12.

This clone has a single count. This chain joins TRBV5-5 and TRBJ2-1, with D possibly TRBD1 on 5 matching bases. This CDR3 is built from 14 residues. V lost 7 bases to trimming and J lost 6 bases, with 17 bases between them. Germline lookup yields CDR1 SGHKS and CDR2 YYEKEE (reference sequence). CDR3 in amino acids: CASFQGGWINEQFF. The CDR3 coding sequence is TGTGCCAGCTTCCAGGGCGGTTGGATCAATGAGCAGTTCTTC.

The V call is TRBV11-3, the J call TRBJ2-1; the match to TRBD1 covers 8 bases. Germline CDR1 SGHNT, CDR2 YENEEA. The V and J ends lost 5 bases and 10 bases, in that order; junction bases with no gene match: 7. The CDR3 is made up of 13 amino acids. CDR3 DNA: TGTGCCAGCAGCCCGCGCCGGACAGGGGAGCAGTTCTTC. Amino acids: CASSPRRTGEQFF.

V is TRBV19 and J is TRBJ1-2; the D gene is possibly TRBD1 (5 bases). Germline lookup yields CDR1 LNHDA and CDR2 SQIVND (reference sequence). V lost 7 bases and J lost 0, with 18 bases in between. CDR3 size: 16 residues. CDR3 coding DNA: TGTGCCAGTAAGGGTACTTTCGACAGAGCTAACTATGGCTACACCTTC. This gives the protein CASKGTFDRANYGYTF.

This clone was picked up one time. This sequence joins TRBV27 and TRBJ1-5; 9 positions agree with TRBD1. CDR1 is MNHEY, CDR2 SMNVEV, per germline (reference sequence). The CDR3 covers 15 residues. J lost 4 bases, V lost 5 bases, and 6 bases had no gene match. The CDR3 nucleotides read TGTGCCAGCAGTCCCGGGACAGGGTCGAATCAGCCCCAGCATTTT. Translation: CASSPGTGSNQPQHF.

On this clone: This CDR3 is also generated by other DNA sequences in the sample. The V and J genes are TRBV7-9 and TRBJ1-2, with D hard to call. V was shortened by 3 bases and J by 7 bases, with 12 bases between the two germline ends. Germline V lookup: CDR1 SEHNR, CDR2 FQNEAQ (reference sequence). The CDR3 runs to 13 residues. The CDR3 reads CASSFGEGGGYTF. CDR3 sequence (DNA): TGTGCCAGCAGCTTCGGTGAGGGTGGTGGCTACACCTTC.